The entry below gives a single T cell receptor beta chain sequence along with its context. Its matching antigen is unknown. This record belongs to a study of T cells after yellow fever vaccination. Overall study context: SMART-Seq v4 Ultra Low Input handled preparation of low-cell-number fractions. Findings and caveats of the study: A small share of clonotypes appeared in both CD4 and CD8 compartments.

Researchers made TCR cDNA using 5'RACE template switching, and this step added a universal primer site and UMIs. TCRdb processed the 5' RACE reads anew with MiXCR; each CDR3 protein has one entry. The table records some 550,000 distinct CDR3 sequences, 19% of them present only once. The receptor was derived from a man aged 30-40 years who received the YFV17D yellow fever vaccine. The material was PBMCs, obtained 15 days after the yellow fever booster vaccination.

CDR3 coding DNA: TGTGCCTGGAAATACATGCGGCCGAACACCGGGGAGCTGTTTTTT. This gives the protein CAWKYMRPNTGELFF. The V gene is TRBV30, the J gene TRBJ2-2, with no clear D. V lost 4 bases and J 0 bases, leaving 12 bases between the germline ends. CDR1 is GTSNPN and CDR2 is SVGIG in the germline V gene (reference sequence). The CDR3 extends over 15 amino acids. The full variable domain, rest sourced from reference TRBV30 and TRBJ2-2, is SQTIHQWPATLVQPVGSPLSLECTVEGTSNPNLYWYRQAAGRGLQLLFYSVGIGQISSEVPQNLSASRPQDRQFILSSKKLLLSDSGFYLCAWKYMRPNTGELFFGEGSRLTVL.